This TCR beta chain was identified in a study of shared clonotypes between healthy human individuals. V lost 5 bases and J 4 bases, leaving 13 bases between the germline ends. Germline CDR1 reads LGHNA; CDR2 reads YSLEER. This CDR3 contains 14 residues. Assay used: immunoSEQ multiplex PCR; TCRdb lists only in-frame clones, some missing. The sample lists around 1.9 million clones; just over 90% were seen once. CD45RO-negative, CCR7-selected cells formed the naive CD8 fraction, which excluded terminally differentiated effector memory CD45RA+ cells. The chain has TRBV4-3 and TRBJ2-3; D gene uncertain. This clonotype was sampled from a man between 18 and 35 years old in good health. Some clones in this sample may be carry-over from other donors' samples. Material for sequencing was naive CD8+ T cells from PBMCs. The CDR3 protein is CASSGSVRPDTQYF. The CDR3 nucleotides read TGCGCCAGCAGCGGGTCGGTTCGGCCAGATACGCAGTATTTT.